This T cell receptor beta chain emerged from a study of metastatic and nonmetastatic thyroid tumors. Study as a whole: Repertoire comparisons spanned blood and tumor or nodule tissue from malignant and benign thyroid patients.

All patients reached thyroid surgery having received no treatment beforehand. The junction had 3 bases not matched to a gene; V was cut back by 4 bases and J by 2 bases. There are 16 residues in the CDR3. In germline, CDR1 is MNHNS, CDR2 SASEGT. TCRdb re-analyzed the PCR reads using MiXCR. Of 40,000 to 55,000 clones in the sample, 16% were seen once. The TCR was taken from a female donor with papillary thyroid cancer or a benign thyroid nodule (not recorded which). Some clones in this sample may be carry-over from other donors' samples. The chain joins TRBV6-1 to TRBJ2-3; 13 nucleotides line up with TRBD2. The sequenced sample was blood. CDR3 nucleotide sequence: TGTGCCAGCAGTGGGGGACTAGCGGGAACCACAGATACGCAGTATTTT. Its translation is CASSGGLAGTTDTQYF.